This TCR beta chain was captured in a study of human T cells and chemical hapten exposure. Overall study: During the approximately 25-week study period, patients had diphenylcyclopropenone applied to the scalp every week. The study patch tested 0.01% DPC on the upper back and read results at 6 days.

TCRdb processed the RACE reads anew with MiXCR; each CDR3 protein has one entry. The sample gives some 110,000 distinct CDR3 sequences, nearly 35% of which show up once; roughly 2.6% is in the top ten. Time point described: patch test 3, about 24 weeks after DPC sensitization. Treatment of the sample: therapeutic diphenylcyclopropenone sensitization with weekly scalp DPC. This CDR3 spans 15 amino acids. CDR1 DFQATT and CDR2 SNEGSKA come from the germline V gene (reference sequence). With 6 bases clipped from V and 5 bases from J, the junction kept 9 bases outside the gene matches. Notes on the study in general: Once DPC sensitization occurred, TCRs above 1 in 1000 frequency showed no change.

This clonotype was seen many times. The antigen is undetermined. This chain connects TRBV20-1 to TRBJ2-3, with 12 bases matching TRBD2. The source of this sequence is a man aged 40-50 years with alopecia areata. Some clones in this sample may be carry-over from other donors' samples. This specimen was whole blood, taken in connection with sensitization to the hapten diphenylcyclopropenone (DPC). The CDR3 protein is CSASGLAGYEDTQYF. DNA for the CDR3: TGCAGTGCAAGCGGACTAGCGGGATACGAAGATACGCAGTATTTT.